The 32 T cell receptor beta chains below all came from one sample that was sequenced in a study of T-cell memory formation after mild COVID-19. TCRdb reanalysed the 5' RACE reads using MiXCR and keeps one entry per CDR3 protein. The data hold approximately 230,000 distinct CDR3 sequences, with about a sixth observed a single time. Sequencing used PBMCs or a T cell subset sorted from them (not recorded which). The receptors were sampled from a man younger than 35 who had mild COVID-19 (a few samples of this study predate the infection). Cell type and time point are not known.

Notes on this clonotype: Just one base apart from a much larger clone, this may be a read error. The chain recombines TRBV10-3 with TRBJ2-7; no firm D call. Germline V CDR1 and CDR2: ENHRY, SYGVKD. The CDR3 length is 11 residues. CDR3 sequence (DNA): TGTGCCATCAGGGATTACTACAAGCAGTACTTC. Translation gives CAIRDYYKQYF.

This sequence joins TRBV5-1 and TRBJ2-5, with unresolved D. The CDR3 sequence is 12 residues long. Germline V gene sequence: CDR1 SGHRS, CDR2 YFSETQ. Trimming took 5 bases from V and 5 from J, leaving 10 bases between them. CDR3 nucleotide sequence: TGCGCCAGCAGGGTTGATTTGGAGACCCAGTACTTC. Translation: CASRVDLETQYF.

The CDR3 DNA sequence: TGTGCCAGCAGCCCCGATTTTTATGGCTACACCTTC. Its translation: CASSPDFYGYTF. The chain links TRBV7-2 to TRBJ1-2; D ambiguous. Per the germline V gene, CDR1 is SGHTA and CDR2 is FQGNSA. The CDR3 length is 12 residues. V lost 5 bases and J 5 bases, leaving 9 bases between the germline ends.

This clonotype came up a few times. The chain recombines TRBV12-5 with TRBJ2-7; D gene ambiguous. The V end lost 0 bases, the J end lost 3 bases, and 9 bases lay between the germline ends. The CDR3 extends over 14 amino acids. Germline V gene data show CDR1 as LGHNT and CDR2 as FRNRAP. CDR3 in amino acids: CASGLVGTHYEQYV. CDR3 nucleotides: TGTGCTAGTGGTTTGGTAGGAACCCACTACGAGCAGTACGTC.

The chain joins TRBV12-3 or TRBV12-4 to TRBJ2-1; 9 bases match TRBD1. This CDR3 contains 15 residues. Unmatched junction bases numbered 5, after V lost 1 base and J lost 7 bases. CDR3 nucleotide sequence: TGTGCCAGCAGTTTAGGGTGGGACAGGGTAAATGAGCAGTTCTTC. Translation gives CASSLGWDRVNEQFF.

J is TRBJ1-5 and V is TRBV3-1, with D maybe TRBD1 (6 bases). V was pared by 6 bases and J by 6 bases, with 18 bases between. Germline V gene lookup returns CDR1 LGHDT and CDR2 YNNKEL (reference sequence). The CDR3 length is 15 residues. CDR3 loop: CASSQQSGVGQPQHF. DNA of the CDR3: TGTGCCAGCAGTCAACAGTCAGGGGTCGGTCAGCCCCAGCATTTT.

The sample holds a few counts of this clonotype. This rearrangement joins TRBV6-2 or TRBV6-3 to TRBJ1-1; the match to TRBD1 covers 12 bases. J was trimmed by 6 bases and V by 2 bases; bases with no gene match: 10. CDR3 length: 17 amino acids. CDR1 and CDR2 (germline): MNHEY, SVGEGT. CDR3 nucleotides: TGTGCCAGCAGTTACCCCCGGGACAGGGGGCGCGGCCCTGAAGCTTTCTTT. Translating gives CASSYPRDRGRGPEAFF.

V and J are TRBV5-1 and TRBJ2-5, with D tentatively TRBD1 or TRBD2 (6 bases each). V was clipped by 9 bases and J by 5 bases, with 17 bases between them. Per germline, CDR1 SGHRS and CDR2 YFSETQ. The CDR3 consists of 13 residues. The CDR3 sequence: CATQDGGGETQYF. The DNA of the CDR3 is TGCGCCACCCAAGACGGGGGCGGCGAGACCCAGTACTTC.

This clonotype came up a few times. This chain links TRBV6-2 or TRBV6-3 with TRBJ2-3; maybe TRBD2 (6 bases). This CDR3 is 14 amino acids long. Germline V gene lookup returns CDR1 MNHEY and CDR2 SVGEGT. V dropped 6 bases and J dropped 9 bases, with 19 bases sitting between them. Written as DNA, the CDR3 is TGTGCCAGCAGCCGACACACGGACTATCTCACGCAGTATTTT. It yields the protein CASSRHTDYLTQYF.

The chain links TRBV19 to TRBJ2-2; 7 bases map to TRBD1. V was pared by 7 bases and J by 7 bases, with 12 bases of the junction left unmatched. The CDR3 extends over 15 amino acids. The germline CDR1 and CDR2 sequences are LNHDA and SQIVND (reference sequence). CDR3 amino acids: CASTPSTGFVGELFF. CDR3 sequence (DNA): TGTGCCAGTACCCCCTCGACAGGGTTTGTCGGGGAGCTGTTTTTT. Complete variable domain (other parts from reference TRBV19 and TRBJ2-2): DGGITQSPKYLFRKEGQNVTLSCEQNLNHDAMYWYRQDPGQGLRLIYYSQIVNDFQKGDIAEGYSVSREKKESFPLTVTSAQKNPTAFYLCASTPSTGFVGELFFGEGSRLTVL.

This chain connects TRBV9 to TRBJ2-3, with D hard to call. The CDR3 length is 14 residues. Germline V gives CDR1 SGDLS, CDR2 YYNGEE. The V gene lost 3 bases and the J gene lost 4 bases, with 12 bases spanning the gap. The CDR3 loop is CASSEWSGADTQYF. The CDR3 DNA follows: TGTGCCAGCAGCGAGTGGTCTGGAGCAGATACGCAGTATTTT. The whole variable domain, remainder taken from reference TRBV9 and TRBJ2-3, is DSGVTQTPKHLITATGQRVTLRCSPRSGDLSVYWYQQSLDQGLQFLIQYYNGEERAKGNILERFSAQQFPDLHSELNLSSLELGDSALYFCASSEWSGADTQYFGPGTRLTVL.

The chain recombines TRBV6-6 with TRBJ2-3; weak D call: TRBD2 (6 bases). The CDR3 is made up of 16 amino acids. V dropped 4 bases and J dropped 1 base, with 15 bases sitting between them. Germline V gene lookup returns CDR1 MNHNY and CDR2 SVGAGI (reference sequence). The CDR3 region is CASSFKTRSGTDTQYF. The CDR3 DNA sequence: TGTGCCAGCAGTTTCAAGACTAGATCCGGCACAGATACGCAGTATTTT.

In this sample, this clonotype turned up many times. V is TRBV20-1 and J is TRBJ1-4; D is unclear. This CDR3 has 13 amino acids. V was clipped by 3 bases and J by 8 bases, with 13 bases between them. Germline loops: CDR1 DFQATT, CDR2 SNEGSKA (reference sequence). CDR3 region: CSASYASREKLFF. In DNA form, the CDR3 reads TGCAGTGCTAGTTACGCTTCCCGGGAAAAACTGTTTTTT.

The chain carries TRBV7-3 and TRBJ2-1; TRBD1 aligns across 8 bases. This CDR3 is built from 14 residues. Germline loops: CDR1 SGHTA, CDR2 FQGTGA. Losses at the gene ends were 5 bases for V and 10 bases for J; bases not matched to a gene: 10. Here the CDR3 DNA reads TGTGCCAGCAGCCCAGGGGGCTCCAACACGGAGCAGTTCTTC. Translation: CASSPGGSNTEQFF. The full variable domain, rest sourced from reference TRBV7-3 and TRBJ2-1, is GAGVSQTPSNKVTEKGKYVELRCDPISGHTALYWYRQSLGQGPEFLIYFQGTGAADDSGLPNDRFFAVRPEGSVSTLKIQRTERGDSAVYLCASSPGGSNTEQFFGPGTRLTVL.

This clonotype was recorded a few times. V is TRBV7-2 and J is TRBJ1-5; perhaps TRBD1 as D (6 bases). The CDR3 runs 15 residues. With 2 bases removed from V and 6 bases from J, the gap between germline ends came to 14 bases. Germline V gene lookup returns CDR1 SGHTA and CDR2 FQGNSA. The CDR3 DNA follows: TGTGCCAGCAGCTTATTTTTGACAGGCGGTCAGCCCCAGCATTTT. This gives the protein CASSLFLTGGQPQHF.

The rearrangement uses TRBV5-1 and TRBJ2-1; D remains ambiguous. The CDR3 runs to 14 residues. Per the germline V gene, CDR1 is SGHRS and CDR2 is YFSETQ. Trimming removed 0 bases from V and 2 bases from J, with 6 bases in between. Here the CDR3 DNA reads TGCGCCAGCAGCTTGGGGCAGACCTACAATGAGCAGTTCTTC. The encoded protein is CASSLGQTYNEQFF.

This clonotype was recorded at least ten times. The rearrangement joins TRBV7-8 to TRBJ1-5; D might be TRBD1 (5 bases). The CDR3 covers 15 residues. Per germline, CDR1 SGHVS and CDR2 FQNEAQ. V dropped 5 bases and J dropped 5 bases, with 16 bases sitting between them. The CDR3 is CASSPMWGTDQPQHF. CDR3 bases: TGTGCCAGCAGCCCAATGTGGGGGACGGATCAGCCCCAGCATTTT.

This chain connects TRBV18 to TRBJ2-1, with D uncertain. V lost 2 bases, J lost 4 bases, and 12 bases lay in between. The germline gives CDR1 KGHSH, CDR2 LQKENI. The length of the CDR3 is 15 residues. CDR3: CASSPNQVGYNEQFF. CDR3 coding DNA: TGTGCCAGCTCACCAAACCAGGTTGGATACAATGAGCAGTTCTTC.

This clonotype was counted many times. The chain recombines TRBV7-2 with TRBJ1-1; TRBD1 might be the D (6 bases). V lost 5 bases, J lost 3 bases, and 16 bases lay in between. The CDR3 covers 15 residues. The V gene's germline CDR1 is SGHTA and CDR2 FQGNSA. Written as DNA, the CDR3 is TGTGCCAGCAGCCAGAGGGGGGGTCGCTACACTGAAGCTTTCTTT. Encoded protein: CASSQRGGRYTEAFF.

This clonotype has a handful of counts. The gene calls are TRBV12-3 or TRBV12-4 and TRBJ2-1, with 9 nucleotides matching TRBD1. With V trimmed by 4 bases and J by 7 bases, 5 bases remained unmatched. The CDR3 extends over 14 amino acids. CDR3 protein: CASSSGQGTNEQFF. Here the CDR3 DNA reads TGTGCCAGCAGTTCAGGACAGGGGACGAATGAGCAGTTCTTC.

The chain links TRBV5-8 to TRBJ2-3; 7 bases fit TRBD2. CDR3 length equals 15 residues. Germline V gene lookup returns CDR1 SGHTS and CDR2 YDEGEE. With V trimmed by 2 bases and J by 5 bases, 8 bases remained unmatched. The CDR3 coding sequence is TGTGCCAGCAGCTTTTTTCGTTCGGGGGGAGATACGCAGTATTTT. Amino acids: CASSFFRSGGDTQYF. Using reference TRBV5-8 and TRBJ2-3 for the parts outside the CDR3, the full variable domain is EAGVTQSPTHLIKTRGQQATLRCSPISGHTSVYWYQQALGLGLQFLLWYDEGEERNRGNFPPRFSGRQFPNYSSELNVNALELEDSALYLCASSFFRSGGDTQYFGPGTRLTVL.

This clonotype was observed a handful of times. The chain has TRBV12-3 or TRBV12-4 and TRBJ1-3; D ambiguous. The CDR3 has 13 residues. V was pared by 4 bases and J by 3 bases, with 7 bases between. The CDR3 is CASSYSNGNTIYF. The CDR3 nucleotides read TGTGCCAGCAGTTACTCCAATGGAAACACCATATATTTT.

This clonotype was detected only a few times. The V call is TRBV7-3, the J call TRBJ2-2; TRBD1 might be the D (6 bases). CDR1 SGHTA and CDR2 FQGTGA come from the germline V gene. Trimming stripped 5 bases from V and 4 bases from J, with 14 bases between. This CDR3 has 15 amino acids. CDR3 region: CASSLQGQGTGELFF. For the CDR3, the DNA is TGTGCCAGCAGCCTCCAGGGGCAAGGCACCGGGGAGCTGTTTTTT. Filled out from reference TRBV7-3 and TRBJ2-2, the complete variable domain reads GAGVSQTPSNKVTEKGKYVELRCDPISGHTALYWYRQSLGQGPEFLIYFQGTGAADDSGLPNDRFFAVRPEGSVSTLKIQRTERGDSAVYLCASSLQGQGTGELFFGEGSRLTVL.

This clonotype appeared a few times. This rearrangement joins TRBV20-1 to TRBJ2-2; a possible D gene is TRBD1 (6 bases). V shed 6 bases and J shed 2 bases, with 13 bases lying between them. This CDR3 spans 14 amino acids. The germline gives CDR1 DFQATT, CDR2 SNEGSKA (reference sequence). The CDR3 bases are TGCAGTGCCGCCGGGACAACTAACACCGGGGAGCTGTTTTTT. Amino acids: CSAAGTTNTGELFF.

This clonotype has a handful of counts. The chain employs TRBV5-4 and TRBJ1-1; no clear D gene. The CDR3 contains 12 residues. Germline V gene sequence: CDR1 SGHNT, CDR2 YYREEE (reference sequence). V lost 1 base to trimming and J lost 7 bases, with 8 bases between them. CDR3 loop: CASSLNAYEAFF. DNA for the CDR3: TGTGCCAGCAGCTTGAACGCATATGAAGCTTTCTTT.

This clonotype showed up just a few times. The gene calls are TRBV4-3 and TRBJ2-7, with D tentatively TRBD1 (6 bases). CDR3 size: 17 residues. V gave up 4 bases and J gave up 0 bases, with 19 bases separating them. Germline lookup yields CDR1 LGHNA and CDR2 YSLEER. The CDR3, as DNA: TGCGCCAGCAGCCCCAATTATCCGGGACACCACTCCTACGAGCAGTACTTC. Amino acid sequence: CASSPNYPGHHSYEQYF.

The rearrangement joins TRBV28 to TRBJ2-6; 9 bases are shared with TRBD1. CDR3 length: 18 residues. CDR1 MDHEN and CDR2 SYDVKM come from the germline V gene. Losses at the gene ends were 6 bases for V and 0 bases for J; bases not matched to a gene: 9. The CDR3 sequence: CASSPSGQGLSGANVLTF. CDR3 nucleotide sequence: TGTGCCAGCAGCCCCTCGGGACAGGGTCTCTCTGGGGCCAACGTCCTGACTTTC.

The rearrangement uses TRBV19 and TRBJ2-6; 8 bases align to TRBD1. The CDR3 runs to 16 residues. Unmatched junction bases numbered 6, after V lost 5 bases and J lost 3 bases. Germline CDR1 LNHDA, CDR2 SQIVND (reference sequence). The CDR3 DNA is TGTGCCAGTAGTCGTCAGGGGGCCGGTGGGGCCAACGTCCTGACTTTC. Its translation is CASSRQGAGGANVLTF. Looking up the rest from reference TRBV19 and TRBJ2-6 gives the full variable domain: DGGITQSPKYLFRKEGQNVTLSCEQNLNHDAMYWYRQDPGQGLRLIYYSQIVNDFQKGDIAEGYSVSREKKESFPLTVTSAQKNPTAFYLCASSRQGAGGANVLTFGAGSRLTVL.

This clonotype was counted only a few times. The chain joins TRBV20-1 to TRBJ2-2; D is uncertain. V gave up 0 bases and J gave up 5 bases, with 10 bases separating them. Per germline, CDR1 DFQATT and CDR2 SNEGSKA (reference sequence). This CDR3 contains 14 residues. The DNA for the CDR3 is TGCAGTGCTAGAGATATGGGTGGGACCGGGGAGCTGTTTTTT. Translation: CSARDMGGTGELFF.

This clonotype has a handful of counts. In DNA form, the CDR3 reads TGTGCCAGCAGCCCTGAAGCCGGGCTAGGGAACACTGAAGCTTTCTTT. It yields the protein CASSPEAGLGNTEAFF. The rearrangement joins TRBV7-2 to TRBJ1-1; D is uncertain. Trimming cost V 5 bases and J 1 base, with 17 bases left between them. Per the germline V gene, CDR1 is SGHTA and CDR2 is FQGNSA. This CDR3 has 16 amino acids.

The genes are TRBV3-1 and TRBJ2-1; TRBD2 matches at 13 bases. V lost 4 bases to trimming and J lost 8 bases; unmatched junction nucleotides: 5. Looked up from germline, CDR1 is LGHDT and CDR2 is YNNKEL (reference sequence). The CDR3 loop spans 15 amino acids. The CDR3 here is CASSRSGTSGDEQFF. The CDR3 DNA follows: TGTGCCAGCAGCCGATCCGGGACTAGCGGGGATGAGCAGTTCTTC.

This clonotype appeared a few times. V is TRBV20-1 and J is TRBJ2-1; D unresolved. The CDR3 has 10 residues. Germline CDR1 is DFQATT and CDR2 is SNEGSKA (reference sequence). The V end lost 7 bases, the J end lost 5 bases, and 6 bases lay between the germline ends. The CDR3 coding sequence is TGCAGTGGATCCAACAATGAGCAGTTCTTC. Its translation is CSGSNNEQFF.